The clone carrying this T cell receptor (beta chain) was observed many times. Regions amplified from RNA transcripts were the TCR beta CDR3 regions. The HTBI set primed first-round TCR CDR3 RT-PCR. TCRdb passed the multiplex PCR reads through MiXCR, listing each CDR3 protein once. The sample yields 250,000 to 300,000 distinct CDR3 sequences, about 14% seen once. These data come from a study of T cells in Graves' hyperthyroidism and ophthalmopathy. This CDR3 region has 13 residues. Trimming left V 3 bases short and J 11 bases short, with 16 bases between. The germline gives CDR1 SNHLY, CDR2 FYNNEI. This TCR derives from a woman in her forties with Graves' hyperthyroidism that later progressed to Graves' ophthalmopathy. Sequencing input: blood. The rearrangement links TRBV2 to TRBJ1-1; D is undetermined. DNA for the CDR3: TGTGCCAGCAGTGATACCCAAATTAGTAGGGCTTTCTTT. Its protein product is CASSDTQISRAFF.